These T cell receptor beta chains were read from a single sample in a study of blood T cell repertoires in COVID-19. Profiled with immunoSEQ multiplex PCR; TCRdb holds only in-frame clones, not every one. The sample shows under 150,000 clones, 70% to 90% of them seen only once. Sequencing input: peripheral blood. These receptors came from an older woman with COVID-19, enrolled during active disease. Each CDR3 is given with its conserved first and last residue. The D gene is left open where the match is weak. Rows may omit the clone size; those that give it use once, few, many or a size class.

TRBJ2-7,once,TRBV11-2,NA,CASSVSGVEQYF,TGTGCCAGCAGCGTTTCGGGGGTGGAGCAGTACTTC
TRBJ2-5,NA,TRBV7-7,TRBD2,CASSPGLAGPSAETQYF,TGTGCTAGCAGCCCCGGACTAGCGGGGCCATCGGCGGAGACCCAGTACTTC
TRBJ1-1,NA,TRBV19,TRBD1,CASGGQSNTEAFF,TGTGCCAGTGGGGGACAGTCGAACACTGAAGCTTTCTTT
TRBJ1-6,NA,TRBV4-1,NA,CASSQDGRGGFFDNSPLHF,TGCGCCAGCAGCCAAGATGGAAGGGGAGGGTTTTTCGATAATTCACCCCTCCACTTT
TRBJ1-4,NA,TRBV5-5,NA,CASGVGQGTNEKLFF,TGTGCCAGCGGCGTTGGGCAGGGAACTAATGAAAAACTGTTTTTT
TRBJ1-2,NA,TRBV2,TRBD1,CAIQGDLGYTF,TGTGCCATACAGGGGGACCTTGGCTACACCTTC
TRBJ1-4,NA,TRBV6-1,TRBD1,CASSEGQGARGLEKLFF,TGTGCCAGCAGTGAAGGGCAGGGGGCTCGGGGTCTTGAAAAACTGTTTTTT
TRBJ2-1,NA,TRBV11-2,TRBD2,CASRRGGRLSYNEQFF,TGTGCCAGCCGACGGGGGGGCCGCCTCTCCTACAATGAGCAGTTCTTC
TRBJ1-5,NA,TRBV5-4,NA,CASSLSGGLEPQHF,TGTGCCAGCAGCTTGTCCGGGGGGCTAGAACCCCAGCATTTT
TRBJ2-5,NA,TRBV7-3,NA,CASSLKAGVGRGEQETQYF,TGTGCCAGCAGCTTAAAGGCCGGGGTAGGGCGGGGCGAACAAGAGACCCAGTACTTC
TRBJ2-1,NA,TRBV7-2,TRBD2,CASSPQRGPRYEQFF,TGTGCCAGCAGCCCCCAGCGGGGGCCCCGCTATGAGCAGTTCTTC
TRBJ2-7,few,TRBV21-1,NA,CASSRDRGRTKQYF,TGTGCCAGCAGCCGGGACAGGGGGCGCACCAAGCAGTACTTC
TRBJ1-6,NA,TRBV10-3,TRBD1,CAIGDREYNSPLHF,TGTGCCATCGGGGACAGGGAATATAATTCACCCCTCCACTTT
TRBJ2-5,NA,TRBV7-2,NA,CASSLSGGDSGTQYF,TGTGCCAGCAGCTTATCCGGCGGGGACAGCGGGACCCAGTACTTC
TRBJ1-5,NA,TRBV5-8,NA,CASSLSTSFSNQPQHF,TGTGCCAGCAGCTTATCGACATCCTTTAGCAATCAGCCCCAGCATTTT
TRBJ2-2,once,TRBV2,TRBD1,CASSPFGTGGHGELFF,TGTGCCAGCAGTCCTTTTGGGACAGGGGGCCACGGGGAGCTGTTTTTT
TRBJ1-2,NA,TRBV18,NA,CASSPEQGLGYGYTF,TGTGCCAGCTCACCAGAGCAGGGACTAGGCTATGGCTACACCTTC
TRBJ1-5,NA,TRBV2,TRBD1,CASSELKGAWNQPQHF,TGTGCCAGCAGTGAATTAAAGGGGGCCTGGAATCAGCCCCAGCATTTT
TRBJ2-1,NA,TRBV9,NA,CASSIQSGLDNEQFF,TGTGCCAGCAGCATTCAATCGGGTTTGGACAATGAGCAGTTCTTC
TRBJ1-1,NA,TRBV5-6,NA,CASSLFRTEAFF,TGTGCCAGCAGCTTGTTCCGCACTGAAGCTTTCTTT
TRBJ2-3,NA,TRBV11-3,NA,CASSGGRISTDTQYF,TGTGCCAGCAGCGGCGGTAGGATTAGCACAGATACGCAGTATTTT
TRBJ1-3,NA,TRBV6-5,NA,CASSLRISGNTIYF,TGTGCCAGCAGTCTCAGGATCTCTGGAAACACCATATATTTT
TRBJ2-3,NA,TRBV7-3,NA,CASSLTSASSDTQYF,TGTGCCAGCAGCTTAACGTCGGCTAGCTCAGATACGCAGTATTTT
TRBJ2-2,NA,TRBV11-2,TRBD2,CASSFPDRGGFGTGELFF,TGTGCCAGCAGCTTCCCCGACCGCGGGGGGTTCGGCACCGGGGAGCTGTTTTTT
TRBJ2-5,once,TRBV9,TRBD2,CASSGTSGGTQETQYF,TGTGCCAGCAGCGGGACTAGCGGGGGGACACAAGAGACCCAGTACTTC
TRBJ1-1,once,TRBV7-9,TRBD1,CASSLIQGAGDTEAFF,TGTGCCAGCAGCTTAATCCAGGGGGCGGGCGACACTGAAGCTTTCTTT
TRBJ2-7,once,TRBV27,TRBD2,CASSLILAGGPHEQYF,TGTGCCAGCAGTTTAATACTAGCGGGGGGGCCCCACGAGCAGTACTTC
TRBJ1-2,NA,TRBV9,NA,CASSVASGAGYTF,TGTGCCAGCAGCGTAGCTTCAGGGGCGGGCTACACCTTC
TRBJ2-1,NA,TRBV4-1,TRBD1,CASSYRSGPAGTGSFNEQFF,TGCGCCAGCAGCTACAGATCGGGACCTGCCGGGACAGGGAGTTTCAATGAGCAGTTCTTC
TRBJ1-1,NA,TRBV15,NA,CATSTASTEAFF,TGTGCCACCAGCACCGCGAGCACTGAAGCTTTCTTT
TRBJ1-2,NA,TRBV24-1,NA,CTTSPGEEGYGYTF,TGTACCACCAGCCCGGGTGAGGAGGGCTATGGCTACACCTTC
TRBJ1-2,NA,TRBV28,NA,CASSLMAGGYGYTF,TGTGCCAGCAGTTTGATGGCAGGAGGATATGGCTACACCTTC
TRBJ2-5,NA,TRBV3-1/TRBV3-2,TRBD1,CASSQRTGGGETQYF,TGTGCCAGCAGCCAACGGACAGGGGGAGGAGAGACCCAGTACTTC
TRBJ1-2,NA,TRBV4-1,NA,CASSQSPNYGYTF,TGCGCCAGCAGCCAGAGCCCTAACTATGGCTACACCTTC
TRBJ1-6,NA,TRBV30,NA,CAWMPEAWSSYNSPLHF,TGTGCCTGGATGCCTGAGGCTTGGAGCTCCTATAATTCACCCCTCCACTTT
TRBJ2-2,NA,TRBV29-1,TRBD1,CSVGWGQGANTGELFF,TGCAGCGTTGGGTGGGGACAGGGGGCGAACACCGGGGAGCTGTTTTTT
TRBJ2-2,NA,TRBV2,TRBD2,CAGRVGGGFSGELFF,TGTGCCGGAAGAGTCGGCGGGGGGTTTTCCGGGGAGCTGTTTTTT
TRBJ1-2,NA,TRBV7-8,NA,CASSLAIGPDFGYTF,TGTGCCAGCAGCTTAGCTATTGGTCCGGACTTTGGCTACACCTTC
TRBJ1-5,NA,TRBV7-8,TRBD1,CASSLEGQAYQPQHF,TGTGCCAGCAGCTTAGAGGGACAGGCGTATCAGCCCCAGCATTTT
TRBJ2-3,NA,TRBV11-3,TRBD2,CASSLDQGGGFRDDTQYF,TGTGCCAGCAGCTTAGATCAGGGCGGGGGTTTTCGTGACGATACGCAGTATTTT
TRBJ2-1,NA,TRBV6-5,TRBD2,CASNTPSGGEQFF,TGTGCCAGCAACACACCTAGCGGGGGAGAGCAGTTCTTC
TRBJ1-3,NA,TRBV18,NA,CASSPVFSGNTIYF,TGTGCCAGCTCACCCGTATTCTCTGGAAACACCATATATTTT
TRBJ1-2,NA,TRBV9,TRBD1,CASSGEGQGADGYTF,TGTGCCAGCAGCGGAGAAGGACAGGGGGCGGATGGCTACACCTTC
TRBJ1-1,NA,TRBV5-4,NA,CASSPGGEGSTEAFF,TGTGCCAGCAGCCCCGGGGGTGAGGGATCTACTGAAGCTTTCTTT
TRBJ2-1,NA,TRBV11-2,NA,CASSLLGNYNEQFF,TGTGCCAGCAGCTTACTGGGCAACTACAATGAGCAGTTCTTC
TRBJ1-2,once,TRBV5-4,NA,CASSYEMSIEGYTF,TGTGCCAGCAGCTATGAAATGTCCATCGAGGGTTACACCTTC
TRBJ2-7,NA,TRBV7-2,NA,CASSYPGGHEQYF,TGTGCCAGCAGCTACCCCGGGGGGCACGAGCAGTACTTC
TRBJ2-5,NA,TRBV5-4,TRBD2,CASSGGLAGLRETQYF,TGTGCCAGCAGCGGGGGACTAGCGGGGCTCAGGGAGACCCAGTACTTC
TRBJ2-5,NA,TRBV6-5,NA,CASSYSGVPQYF,TGTGCCAGCAGTTACTCGGGAGTCCCCCAGTACTTC
TRBJ2-3,NA,TRBV5-1,NA,CASTSGWPGTDTQYF,TGCGCCAGCACCTCCGGTTGGCCGGGGACAGATACGCAGTATTTT
TRBJ2-1,NA,TRBV7-9,NA,CASSLALVIEQFF,TGTGCCAGCAGCTTAGCTCTAGTAATTGAGCAGTTCTTC
TRBJ1-1,NA,TRBV5-6,TRBD1,CASSFRGIATEAFF,TGTGCCAGCAGCTTCAGGGGGATCGCCACTGAAGCTTTCTTT
TRBJ2-3,once,TRBV19,NA,CASSPHRGGPTDTQYF,TGTGCCAGTAGTCCCCATCGCGGGGGCCCCACAGATACGCAGTATTTT
TRBJ2-1,NA,TRBV14,TRBD2,CASSQLFGTSGIEQFF,TGTGCCAGCAGCCAACTCTTCGGGACTAGCGGTATTGAGCAGTTCTTC
TRBJ1-5,NA,TRBV18,NA,CASSLGAPYSNQPQHF,TGTGCCAGCTCATTGGGGGCTCCTTATAGCAATCAGCCCCAGCATTTT